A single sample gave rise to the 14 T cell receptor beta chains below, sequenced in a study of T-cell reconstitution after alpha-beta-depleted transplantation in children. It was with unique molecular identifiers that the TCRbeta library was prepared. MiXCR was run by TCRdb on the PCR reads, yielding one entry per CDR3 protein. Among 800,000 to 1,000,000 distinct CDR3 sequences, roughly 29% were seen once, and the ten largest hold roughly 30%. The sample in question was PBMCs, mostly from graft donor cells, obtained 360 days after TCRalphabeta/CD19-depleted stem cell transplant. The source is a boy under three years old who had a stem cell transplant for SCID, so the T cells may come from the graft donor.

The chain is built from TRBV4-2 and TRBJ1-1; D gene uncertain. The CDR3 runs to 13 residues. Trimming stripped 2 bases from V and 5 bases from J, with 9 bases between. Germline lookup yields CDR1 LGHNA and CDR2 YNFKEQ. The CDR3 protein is CASSQYRGTEAFF. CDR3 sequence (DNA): TGTGCCAGCAGCCAATATCGGGGAACTGAAGCTTTCTTT.

The CDR3 nucleotides read TGTGCCAGCAGTTGGAGAGGGCCAGGCGGGGAGCTGTTTTTT. This codes for CASSWRGPGGELFF. The genes are TRBV12-3 or TRBV12-4 and TRBJ2-2; possibly TRBD2 for D (5 bases). CDR3 length equals 14 residues. V was cut by 4 bases and J by 7 bases, with 13 bases left in between.

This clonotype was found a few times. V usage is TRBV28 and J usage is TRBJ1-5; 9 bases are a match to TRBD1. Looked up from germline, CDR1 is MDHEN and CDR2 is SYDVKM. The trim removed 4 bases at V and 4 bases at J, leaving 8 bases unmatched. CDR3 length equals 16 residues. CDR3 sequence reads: CASSSPPGTGNQPQHF. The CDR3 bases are TGTGCCAGCAGTTCCCCCCCCGGGACAGGGAATCAGCCCCAGCATTTT.

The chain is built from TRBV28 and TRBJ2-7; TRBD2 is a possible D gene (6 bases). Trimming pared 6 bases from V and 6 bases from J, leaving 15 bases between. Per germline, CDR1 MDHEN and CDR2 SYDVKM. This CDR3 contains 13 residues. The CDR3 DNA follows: TGTGCCAGCAGGGGTCAAGGGACTCGCGAGCAGTACTTC. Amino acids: CASRGQGTREQYF.

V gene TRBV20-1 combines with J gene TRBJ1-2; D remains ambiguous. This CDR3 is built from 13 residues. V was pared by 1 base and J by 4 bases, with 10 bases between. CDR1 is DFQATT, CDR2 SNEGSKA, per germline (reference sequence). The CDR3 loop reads CSARATAAYGYTF. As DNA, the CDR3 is TGCAGTGCTAGAGCCACAGCTGCCTATGGCTACACCTTC.

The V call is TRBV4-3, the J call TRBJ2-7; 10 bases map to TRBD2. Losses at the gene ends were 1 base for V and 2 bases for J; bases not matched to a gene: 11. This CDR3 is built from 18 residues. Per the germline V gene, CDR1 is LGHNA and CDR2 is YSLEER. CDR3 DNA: TGCGCCAGCAGCCAAGTGAGTCTCACTAGCGGGACACCCTACGAGCAGTACTTC. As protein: CASSQVSLTSGTPYEQYF.

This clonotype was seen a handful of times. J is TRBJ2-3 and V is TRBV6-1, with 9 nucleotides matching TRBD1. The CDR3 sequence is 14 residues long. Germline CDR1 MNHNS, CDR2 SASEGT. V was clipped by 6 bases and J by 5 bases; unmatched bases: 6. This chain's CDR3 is CASSNRGRRDTQYF. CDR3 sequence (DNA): TGTGCCAGCAGCAACAGGGGGCGCAGAGATACGCAGTATTTT.

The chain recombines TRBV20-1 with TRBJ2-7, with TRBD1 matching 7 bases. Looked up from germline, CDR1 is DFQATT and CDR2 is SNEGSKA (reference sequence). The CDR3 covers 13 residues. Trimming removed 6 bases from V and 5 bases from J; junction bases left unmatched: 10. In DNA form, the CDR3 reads TGCAGTGCCCCCCGACAGGGCGCCAACGAGCAGTACTTC. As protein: CSAPRQGANEQYF.

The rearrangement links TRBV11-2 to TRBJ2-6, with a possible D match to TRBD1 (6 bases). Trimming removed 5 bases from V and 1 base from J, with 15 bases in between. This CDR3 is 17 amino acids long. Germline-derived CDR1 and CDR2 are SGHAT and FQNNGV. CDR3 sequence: CASSPGTRRSGANVLTF. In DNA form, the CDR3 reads TGTGCCAGCAGCCCCGGGACACGGAGATCTGGGGCCAACGTCCTGACTTTC.

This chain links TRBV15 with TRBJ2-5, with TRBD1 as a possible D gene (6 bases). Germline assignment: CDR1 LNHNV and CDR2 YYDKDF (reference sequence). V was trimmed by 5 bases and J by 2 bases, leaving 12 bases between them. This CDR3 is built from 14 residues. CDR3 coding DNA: TGTGCCACCAGCCCGAACAGGGAACAAGAGACCCAGTACTTC. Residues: CATSPNREQETQYF.

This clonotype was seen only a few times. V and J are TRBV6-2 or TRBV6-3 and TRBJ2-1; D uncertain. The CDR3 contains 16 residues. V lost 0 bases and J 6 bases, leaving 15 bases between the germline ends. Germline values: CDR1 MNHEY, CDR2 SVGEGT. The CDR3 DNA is TGTGCCAGCAGTTACTCTGTAGGAAGCCGGAGCAATGAGCAGTTCTTC. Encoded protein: CASSYSVGSRSNEQFF.

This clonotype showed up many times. The CDR3 DNA reads TGCGCCAGCAGCTTGAGGGGGGACAATGAGCAGTTCTTC. This sequence encodes CASSLRGDNEQFF. This rearrangement joins TRBV5-1 to TRBJ2-1; D tentatively reads TRBD1 or TRBD2 (6 bases each). Germline V gene data show CDR1 as SGHRS and CDR2 as YFSETQ. This CDR3 is built from 13 residues. V lost 1 base, J lost 5 bases, and 7 bases lay in between.

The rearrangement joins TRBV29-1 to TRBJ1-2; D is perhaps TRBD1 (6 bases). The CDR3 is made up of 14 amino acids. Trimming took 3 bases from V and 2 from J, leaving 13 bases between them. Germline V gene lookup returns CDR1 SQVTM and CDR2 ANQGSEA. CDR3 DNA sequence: TGCAGCGTTGAGGGCCCAGGACAGAACTATGGCTACACCTTC. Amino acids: CSVEGPGQNYGYTF.

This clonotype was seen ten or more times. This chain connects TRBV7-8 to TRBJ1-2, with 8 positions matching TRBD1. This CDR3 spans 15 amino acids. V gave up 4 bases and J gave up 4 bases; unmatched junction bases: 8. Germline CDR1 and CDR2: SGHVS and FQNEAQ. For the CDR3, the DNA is TGTGCCAGCAGCTCCCCGGACAGGGACCGCTATGGCTACACCTTC. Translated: CASSSPDRDRYGYTF.